A selection of T cell receptor beta chains follows, all from one sample in a study of blood T cells in healthy people across ages. TCRdb reanalysed the 5' RACE reads using MiXCR and keeps one entry per CDR3 protein. The sample gives about 900,000 distinct CDR3 sequences, around 68% of which show up once; 28% is in the top ten. The sequencing sample was made of blood. All receptors derive from a man in his thirties or forties in good health. CDR3s include the opening cysteine and the closing phenylalanine or tryptophan. A D gene is named only where the DNA matches it firmly. The listing skips clone size in some rows; elsewhere it reads once, few, many or a size class.

d_gene,abundance,len,v_gene,j_gene,CDR3nt,CDR3aa
NA,few,12,TRBV27,TRBJ2-7,TGTGCCAGCAGTCCCATGGGATACGAGCAGTACTTC,CASSPMGYEQYF
TRBD1,NA,15,TRBV27,TRBJ2-3,TGTGCCAGCAGCCCCTACAGGGGTCCCACAGATACGCAGTATTTT,CASSPYRGPTDTQYF
NA,NA,15,TRBV9,TRBJ2-2,TGTGCCAGCACCCTCGAGCGGGTGAACACCGGGGAGCTGTTTTTT,CASTLERVNTGELFF
NA,NA,16,TRBV5-1,TRBJ2-7,TGCGCCAGCAGCTTCACCGCCCGGGCCACTCAAGGCGAGCAGTACTTC,CASSFTARATQGEQYF
NA,NA,14,TRBV5-1,TRBJ2-7,TGCGCCAGCACTTCCGGACCGGGCCCTGGCGAGCAGTACTTC,CASTSGPGPGEQYF
NA,NA,13,TRBV4-2,TRBJ2-3,TGTGCCAGCACCTCGGGGGACACAGATACGCAGTATTTT,CASTSGDTDTQYF
TRBD1,NA,17,TRBV10-3,TRBJ2-7,TGTGCCATCAGTCAGCTTGATCCGGGACAGGGGGCTGGCGAGCAGTACTTC,CAISQLDPGQGAGEQYF
TRBD1,NA,16,TRBV9,TRBJ2-1,TGTGCCAGCAGCACCTGGGACAGGACATTCTACAATGAGCAGTTCTTC,CASSTWDRTFYNEQFF
NA,few,11,TRBV6-2/TRBV6-3,TRBJ2-1,TGTGCCAGCAGTTACGTGGGATCTGAGTTCTTC,CASSYVGSEFF
NA,NA,15,TRBV10-3,TRBJ2-7,TGTGCCATCAGTGAGTCTGCCAGGGGGGGATACGAGCAGTACTTC,CAISESARGGYEQYF
NA,few,16,TRBV4-2,TRBJ2-1,TGTGCCAGCAGCCAAGAAGGGGGGGGCGCTTACAATGAGCAGTTCTTC,CASSQEGGGAYNEQFF
TRBD1,once,16,TRBV7-8,TRBJ2-7,TGTGCCAGCAGTCAAAGGACCGGGACAGGCCTCTACGAGCAGTACTTC,CASSQRTGTGLYEQYF
TRBD1,few,15,TRBV6-6,TRBJ1-5,TGTGCCAGCCCTGGATGGACAGGGTTCCATCAGCCCCAGCATTTT,CASPGWTGFHQPQHF
NA,NA,15,TRBV4-3,TRBJ2-7,TGCGCCAGCAGCCAAGGGGCAGGGAGATCCTACGAGCAGTACTTC,CASSQGAGRSYEQYF
NA,NA,14,TRBV5-1,TRBJ1-1,TGCGCCAGCAGCTTGGGAGGCAATCCCCCTGAAGCTTTCTTT,CASSLGGNPPEAFF
NA,few,15,TRBV5-1,TRBJ1-1,TGCGCCAGCAGCTTGGTAGGGGCCACGAACACTGAAGCTTTCTTT,CASSLVGATNTEAFF
NA,once,14,TRBV11-3,TRBJ2-5,TGTGCCAGCAGCTTAGATGCGGGGCCGGCTGAGCAGTACTTC,CASSLDAGPAEQYF
NA,NA,14,TRBV6-2/TRBV6-3,TRBJ2-1,TGTGCCAGCACTTCGGACGGGGAACAGAATGAGCAGTTCTTC,CASTSDGEQNEQFF
NA,NA,14,TRBV6-5,TRBJ2-5,TGTGCCAGCAGTAATTGGGGGGGCCGTGAGACCCAGTACTTC,CASSNWGGRETQYF
TRBD1,NA,13,TRBV25-1,TRBJ2-2,TGTGCCAGCAGTAAACAGGGGGCCGGGGAGCTGTTTTTT,CASSKQGAGELFF
TRBD2,NA,16,TRBV7-2,TRBJ2-5,TGTGCCAGCAGCACAGCTACTAGCGGGGGCCGGGATACCCAGTACTTC,CASSTATSGGRDTQYF
NA,NA,18,TRBV7-9,TRBJ2-1,TGTGCCAGCAGCGCCCAGGTACGAAGCGCCGGTGTTGGAGGCGAGCAGTTCTTC,CASSAQVRSAGVGGEQFF
NA,NA,12,TRBV7-3,TRBJ2-1,TGTGCCAGCAGCTTTAATTTAAACGAGCAGTTCTTC,CASSFNLNEQFF
NA,NA,14,TRBV27,TRBJ2-7,TGTGCCAGCAGTTTATTCCGGGACTCCTACGAGCAGTACTTC,CASSLFRDSYEQYF
NA,few,13,TRBV2,TRBJ2-1,TGTGCCAGCAGTGAACTTGGCTACAATGAGCAGTTCTTC,CASSELGYNEQFF
TRBD1,NA,15,TRBV11-3,TRBJ2-5,TGTGCCAGCAGCCCCCGGGACAGGGAGGGGGAGACCCAGTACTTC,CASSPRDREGETQYF
NA,NA,15,TRBV7-9,TRBJ2-3,TGTGCCAGCGGAGGTGTCGGTATTATAATTGATACGCAGTATTTT,CASGGVGIIIDTQYF